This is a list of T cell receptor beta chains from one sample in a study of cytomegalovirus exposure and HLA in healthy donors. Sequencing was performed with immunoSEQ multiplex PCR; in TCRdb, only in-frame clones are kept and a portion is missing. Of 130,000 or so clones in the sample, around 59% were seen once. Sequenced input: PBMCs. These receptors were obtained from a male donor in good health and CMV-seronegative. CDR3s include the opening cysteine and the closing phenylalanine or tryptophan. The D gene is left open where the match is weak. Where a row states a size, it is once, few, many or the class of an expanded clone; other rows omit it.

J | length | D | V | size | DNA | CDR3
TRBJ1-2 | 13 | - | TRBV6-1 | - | TGTGCCAGCAGTGAAGGGCAGATTTATGGCTACACCTTC | CASSEGQIYGYTF
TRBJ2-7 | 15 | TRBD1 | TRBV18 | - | TGTGCCAGCTCACCTTTACTGACAGGGAGCTACGAGCAGTACTTC | CASSPLLTGSYEQYF
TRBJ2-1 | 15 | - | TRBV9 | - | TGTGCCAGCAGCGACCCATCGGGGTCCTACAATGAGCAGTTCTTC | CASSDPSGSYNEQFF
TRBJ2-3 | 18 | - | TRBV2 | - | TGTGCCAGCAGTGAGTCAACCACAGAGCGGATGGTATTAGATACGCAGTATTTT | CASSESTTERMVLDTQYF
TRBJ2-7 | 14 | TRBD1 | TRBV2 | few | TGTGCCAGCAGTCTTCAGGGGGACTCCTACGAGCAGTACTTC | CASSLQGDSYEQYF
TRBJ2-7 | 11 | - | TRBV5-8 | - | TGTGCCACCGGGGAAGCCTACGAGCAGTACTTC | CATGEAYEQYF
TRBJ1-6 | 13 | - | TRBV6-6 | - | TGTGCCAGCAGTCAGGGGTATAATTCACCCCTCCACTTT | CASSQGYNSPLHF
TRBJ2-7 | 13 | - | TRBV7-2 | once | TGTGCCAGCAGTCTAGTTTTCTCCTACGAGCAGTACTTC | CASSLVFSYEQYF
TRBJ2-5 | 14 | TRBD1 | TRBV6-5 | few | TGTGCCAGCAGTCTCTCAGGGGGCGGGGAGACCCAGTACTTC | CASSLSGGGETQYF
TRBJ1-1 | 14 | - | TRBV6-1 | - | TGTGCCAGCAGTCCTCTGACTGGTGACACTGAAGCTTTCTTT | CASSPLTGDTEAFF
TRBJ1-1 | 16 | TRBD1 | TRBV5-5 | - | TGTGCCAGCAGCCCAACGGACAGGGCCTTTTTCACTGAAGCTTTCTTT | CASSPTDRAFFTEAFF
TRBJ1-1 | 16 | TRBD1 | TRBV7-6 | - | TGTGCCAGCAGCCGTGGGACAGGGACTGCTAACACTGAAGCTTTCTTT | CASSRGTGTANTEAFF
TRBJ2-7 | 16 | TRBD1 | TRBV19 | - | TGTGCCAGTAGTGAATTTGTCCGGGACAGGCGCCCCGAGCAGTACTTC | CASSEFVRDRRPEQYF
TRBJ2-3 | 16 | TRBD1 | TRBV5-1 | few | TGCGCCAGCAGCTTGGGACAGGGGCGAAGCACAGATACGCAGTATTTT | CASSLGQGRSTDTQYF
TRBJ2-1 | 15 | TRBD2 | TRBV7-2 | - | TGTGCCAGCAGCTTAGCCCTAGCGGGGCCCCATGAGCAGTTCTTC | CASSLALAGPHEQFF
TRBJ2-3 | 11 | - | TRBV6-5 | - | TGTGCCAGCAAATCTACGGATACGCAGTATTTT | CASKSTDTQYF
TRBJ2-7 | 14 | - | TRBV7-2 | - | TGTGCCAGCAGCCCACGGGACACCGCCTACGAGCAGTACTTC | CASSPRDTAYEQYF
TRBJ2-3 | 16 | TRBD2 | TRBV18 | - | TGTGCCAGCTCACCATCCGGCGGGGGTAGAGGAGATACGCAGTATTTT | CASSPSGGGRGDTQYF
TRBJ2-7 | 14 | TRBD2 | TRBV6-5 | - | TGTGCCAGCAGTAGACTAGCGGGGACCAACGAGCAGTACTTC | CASSRLAGTNEQYF
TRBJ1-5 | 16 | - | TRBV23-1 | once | TGCGCCAGCATTACAGCCCGAGGGGGAAGCAATCAGCCCCAGCATTTT | CASITARGGSNQPQHF
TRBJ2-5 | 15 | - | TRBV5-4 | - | TGTGCCAGCAGCTTGCCAGGCCTGTACCAAGAGACCCAGTACTTC | CASSLPGLYQETQYF
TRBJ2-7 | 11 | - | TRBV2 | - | TGTGCCAGCAGTGGAGCCTACGAGCAGTACTTC | CASSGAYEQYF
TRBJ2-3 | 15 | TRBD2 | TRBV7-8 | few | TGTGCCAGCAGCTTTTCCGGCGGGGGGGCGGATACGCAGTATTTT | CASSFSGGGADTQYF
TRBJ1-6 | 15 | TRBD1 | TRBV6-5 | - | TGTGCCAGCAGTTACTCGGGACAGGGGACGACACCCCTCCACTTT | CASSYSGQGTTPLHF
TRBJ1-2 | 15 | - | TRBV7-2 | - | TGTGCCAGCAGCTTAGGTCCCGGCAGGGGATTAGGCTACACCTTC | CASSLGPGRGLGYTF
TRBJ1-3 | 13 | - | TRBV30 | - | TGTGCCTGGAGTAAAGGGGCTGGAAACACCATATATTTT | CAWSKGAGNTIYF
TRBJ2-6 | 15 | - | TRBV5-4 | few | TGTGCCAGCAGCAGGGGGGGGCCTGGGGCCAACGTCCTGACTTTC | CASSRGGPGANVLTF
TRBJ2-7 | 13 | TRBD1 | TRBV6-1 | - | TGTGCCACCATCAGGGACAGGGCCTACGAGCAGTACTTC | CATIRDRAYEQYF
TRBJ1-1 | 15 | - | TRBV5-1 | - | TGCGCCAGCAGCTTGGCTGTGGGGCGAGGAACTGAAGCTTTCTTT | CASSLAVGRGTEAFF
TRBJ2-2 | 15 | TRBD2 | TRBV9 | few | TGTGCCAGCAGCGTAGGATGGGGGGGGGCCGGGGAGCTGTTTTTT | CASSVGWGGAGELFF
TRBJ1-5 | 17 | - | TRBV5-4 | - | TGTGCCAGCAGCCTGGGGGGGGGCGGGTATAGCAATCAGCCCCAGCATTTT | CASSLGGGGYSNQPQHF
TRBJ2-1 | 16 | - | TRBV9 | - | TGTGCCAGCAGCGTAGGAACCCGGGGTCCAGACAATGAGCAGTTCTTC | CASSVGTRGPDNEQFF
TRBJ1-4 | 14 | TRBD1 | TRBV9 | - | TGTGCCAGCAGCTTCGGGACAGATAATGAAAAACTGTTTTTT | CASSFGTDNEKLFF
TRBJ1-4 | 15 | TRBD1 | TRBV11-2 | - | TGTGCCAGCAGCTCGGGGGACAGCACTAATGAAAAACTGTTTTTT | CASSSGDSTNEKLFF
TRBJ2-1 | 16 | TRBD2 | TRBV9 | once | TGTGCCAGCAGCTCTCCTAGCGGGGGGGCCTACAATGAGCAGTTCTTC | CASSSPSGGAYNEQFF
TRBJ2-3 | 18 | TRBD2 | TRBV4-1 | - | TGCGCCAGCAGCCAAGACGAATTGGGGCTAGCGGGTTCAGATACGCAGTATTTT | CASSQDELGLAGSDTQYF
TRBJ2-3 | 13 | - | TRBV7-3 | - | TGTGCCAGCAGCTTAAGTCCGACAGATACGCAGTATTTT | CASSLSPTDTQYF
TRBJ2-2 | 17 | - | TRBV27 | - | TGTGCCAGCAGTTCATTTTCCGGGACAACGAACACCGGGGAGCTGTTTTTT | CASSSFSGTTNTGELFF
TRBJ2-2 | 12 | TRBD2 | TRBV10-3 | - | TGTGCCATCCGGACTAGCGCCGGGGAGCTGTTTTTT | CAIRTSAGELFF
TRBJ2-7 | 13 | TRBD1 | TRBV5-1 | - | TGCGCCAGCAGACAGGGGGTGAGCTACGAGCAGTACTTC | CASRQGVSYEQYF
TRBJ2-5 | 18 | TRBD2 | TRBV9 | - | TGTGCCAGCAGCGTCGGCACTAGCGGGGGGCTGGGGGAAGAGACCCAGTACTTC | CASSVGTSGGLGEETQYF
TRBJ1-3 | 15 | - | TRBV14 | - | TGTGCCAGCAGCCTACAGGGAACCACTGGAAACACCATATATTTT | CASSLQGTTGNTIYF
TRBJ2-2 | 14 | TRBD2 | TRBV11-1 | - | TGTGCCAGCCAGACTAGCGGGAGAACCGGGGAGCTGTTTTTT | CASQTSGRTGELFF
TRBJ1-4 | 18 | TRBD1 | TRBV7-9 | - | TGTGCCAGCAGCCCCGGACAGGTTCTGGCCTTTACTAATGAAAAACTGTTTTTT | CASSPGQVLAFTNEKLFF
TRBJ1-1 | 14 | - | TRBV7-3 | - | TGTGCCAGCAGCTTAACGGGCGGGGGAACTGAAGCTTTCTTT | CASSLTGGGTEAFF
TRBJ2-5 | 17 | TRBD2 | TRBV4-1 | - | TGCGCCAGCAGCCAAATGCCTGGGACTAGCGGGGCGGAGACCCAGTACTTC | CASSQMPGTSGAETQYF
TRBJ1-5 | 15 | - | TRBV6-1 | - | TGTGCCAGCAGTGAAGTTAGGGACAATACTCAGCCCCAGCATTTT | CASSEVRDNTQPQHF
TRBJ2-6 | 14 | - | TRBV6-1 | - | TGTGCCAGCAGTGGGACTTCTGGGGCCAACGTCCTGACTTTC | CASSGTSGANVLTF
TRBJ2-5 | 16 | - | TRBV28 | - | TGTGCCAGCAGTCATCTCCCGGGCAGGGGACCAGAGACCCAGTACTTC | CASSHLPGRGPETQYF
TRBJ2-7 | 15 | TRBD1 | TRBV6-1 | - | TGTGCCAGCAGTGGGGACAGGGGCCCAACCTACGAGCAGTACTTC | CASSGDRGPTYEQYF
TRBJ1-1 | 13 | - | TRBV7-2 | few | TGTGCCAGCAGTTCAACAGGTAATACTGAAGCTTTCTTT | CASSSTGNTEAFF
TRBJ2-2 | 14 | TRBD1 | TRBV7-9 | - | TGTGCCAGCAGCCACGGACAGGGAACCGGGGAGCTGTTTTTT | CASSHGQGTGELFF
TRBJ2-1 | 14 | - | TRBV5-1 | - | TGCGCCAGCAGCCACGGGGGAGTATACAATGAGCAGTTCTTC | CASSHGGVYNEQFF
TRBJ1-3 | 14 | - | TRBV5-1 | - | TGCGCCAGCAGCTTGGGGACTGATGGAAACACCATATATTTT | CASSLGTDGNTIYF
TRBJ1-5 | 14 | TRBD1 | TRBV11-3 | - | TGTGCCAGTTACCTACAGGGGGCCAATCAGCCCCAGCATTTT | CASYLQGANQPQHF